The source of this T cell receptor beta chain is a study of blood T cell repertoires in COVID-19. In the study overall: Sample material is recorded as cDNA or gDNA derived from T cells, B-cell-depleted T cells, or PBMCs.

A remark on this clone: The junction departs from germline at one end; a sequencing error may be responsible.

Per the original methods: The authors estimated nucleated cell counts from reference gene primer amplification. This table comes from immunoSEQ multiplex PCR, and its TCRdb copy is limited to in-frame clones, with some not included. Clone size and V and J calls were adopted from that table, with D and trimming inferred from the DNA. This sample yields about 210,000 clones, of which 84% are seen a single time; about 7.8% belongs to the top ten. This CDR3 comprises 12 residues. The V call is TRBV12-3 or TRBV12-4, the J call TRBJ2-7; TRBD1 matches at 9 bases. This TCR was recovered from a woman over 75 with COVID-19, enrolled during active disease. The specimen was peripheral blood. The DNA for the CDR3 is TGTGCCAGCAGTTTCGGGGGACAGGGCCCGAGCTTC. Amino acids: CASSFGGQGPSF.